Below, 15 T cell receptor beta chains from the same sample are listed, as sequenced in a study of T cell responses to AZD1222 COVID-19 vaccine. Assay: immunoSEQ multiplex PCR; the TCRdb copy retains only in-frame clones and omits some. The sample lists fewer than 140,000 clones, roughly 88% seen once, with approximately 8% in the top ten. Specimen: peripheral blood, collected 28 days after the second AZD1222 dose. These receptor sequences come from an adult who received the AZD1222 COVID-19 vaccine.

This clone appeared once. J is TRBJ2-1 and V is TRBV7-3, with D perhaps being TRBD1 or TRBD2 (6 bases each). From germline, CDR1 is SGHTA and CDR2 FQGTGA. The germline V and J ends were trimmed by 5 bases and 7 bases, with 18 bases remaining between them. There are 15 residues in the CDR3. The CDR3 sequence: CASSPRRGTENEQFF. The DNA for the CDR3 is TGTGCCAGCAGCCCCCGGAGGGGGACTGAGAATGAGCAGTTCTTC.

This clone was observed a handful of times. The chain carries TRBV19 and TRBJ1-4; a possible D gene is TRBD1 (5 bases). V lost 4 bases, J lost 7 bases, and 22 bases lay in between. This CDR3 region has 17 residues. Per the germline V gene, CDR1 is LNHDA and CDR2 is SQIVND (reference sequence). In DNA form, the CDR3 reads TGTGCCAGTAGTACGGACGGGGCGGCAAATTATGGTGAAAAACTGTTTTTT. This encodes CASSTDGAANYGEKLFF.

The CDR3 DNA reads as TGTGCCAGCAGTGGGGAACAGGGAGGCAATCAGCCCCAGCATTTT. It encodes CASSGEQGGNQPQHF. This rearrangement joins TRBV2 to TRBJ1-5; D perhaps matches TRBD1 (6 bases). The V end lost 4 bases, the J end lost 2 bases, and 12 bases lay between the germline ends. The CDR3 has 15 amino acids. Germline V gene lookup returns CDR1 SNHLY and CDR2 FYNNEI.

The V call is TRBV4-1, the J call TRBJ1-6; TRBD1 matches 10 bases. CDR1 is MGHRA, CDR2 YSYEKL, per germline. There are 18 residues in the CDR3. The V segment lost 0 bases and the J segment 9 bases; nucleotides outside the gene matches: 11. Written as DNA, the CDR3 is TGCGCCAGCAGCCAAGAATTTACCGGGACAGGGGACGGTTCACCCCTCCACTTT. Protein product: CASSQEFTGTGDGSPLHF.

V gene TRBV18 combines with J gene TRBJ1-2; D not resolved. V gave up 0 bases and J gave up 9 bases, with 14 bases separating them. This CDR3 contains 14 residues. Germline V lookup: CDR1 KGHSH, CDR2 LQKENI. CDR3 residues: CASSPPDKVGSYTF. CDR3 DNA: TGTGCCAGCTCACCACCAGACAAAGTCGGAAGCTACACCTTC.

A remark on this clone: This specimen includes other DNA sequences encoding the same CDR3. The V and J genes are TRBV6-5 and TRBJ1-5, with D uncertain. The germline CDR1 and CDR2 sequences are MNHEY and SVGAGI. V gave up 0 bases and J gave up 5 bases, with 8 bases separating them. This CDR3 contains 14 residues. The CDR3 is CASSYSDGYQPQHF. CDR3 nucleotides: TGTGCCAGCAGTTACTCGGACGGGTATCAGCCCCAGCATTTT.

This chain uses TRBV5-1 with TRBJ2-7; D may match TRBD1 or TRBD2 (6 bases each). Trimming left V 6 bases short and J 5 bases short, with 27 bases between. The CDR3 contains 17 residues. CDR1 and CDR2 from the germline V gene are SGHRS and YFSETQ. CDR3 nucleotide sequence: TGCGCCAGCATCCCGAGGGCCATGTTGGGGGGCCGGGACGAGCAGTACTTC. It codes for CASIPRAMLGGRDEQYF.

Details on this clone: At one end the junction does not follow the germline gene, possibly because of a read error. CDR3 loop: CASSIEYPSVSFHF. The DNA for the CDR3 is TGTGCCAGTAGTATAGAATACCCCTCTGTTTCTTTTCACTTC. The V gene is TRBV19, the J gene TRBJ2-7; D is uncertain. The CDR3 has 14 residues. CDR1 and CDR2 (germline): LNHDA, SQIVND (reference sequence).

The V and J genes are TRBV11-2 and TRBJ2-7, with D perhaps matching TRBD1 (6 bases). Between the trimmed V and J ends, which lost 7 bases and 0 bases, there was a span of 13 bases. In germline, CDR1 is SGHAT, CDR2 FQNNGV. CDR3 length equals 14 residues. CDR3 bases: TGTGCCAGCACCCGTTCCAGGGGCTCCTACGAGCAGTACTTC. This encodes CASTRSRGSYEQYF.

The chain has TRBV9 and TRBJ1-6, with 9 bases matching TRBD1. From germline, CDR1 is SGDLS and CDR2 YYNGEE. After removal of 2 bases from V and 5 bases from J, the junction contained 2 bases not matched to a gene. The CDR3 has 15 residues. The CDR3 is CASSVGTGNNSPLHF. DNA for the CDR3: TGTGCCAGCAGCGTTGGGACAGGGAATAATTCACCCCTCCACTTT.

The rearrangement uses TRBV6-2 or TRBV6-3 and TRBJ2-7, with 11 bases identical to TRBD2. Germline V lookup: CDR1 MNHEY, CDR2 SVGEGT. V lost 5 bases, J lost 0 bases, and 6 bases stayed unmatched. The CDR3 loop spans 16 amino acids. The chain's CDR3 is CASSDPGTSGSYEQYF. The CDR3 DNA follows: TGTGCCAGCAGTGATCCCGGGACTAGCGGCTCCTACGAGCAGTACTTC.

Details on this clone: A junction boundary mismatches the germline segment, possibly from a read error. The J gene is TRBJ2-4, the V gene TRBV2; 11 bases align to TRBD2. This CDR3 comprises 14 residues. CDR1 is SNHLY, CDR2 FYNNEI, per germline. The chain's CDR3 is CASASGTSGGLTNF. The DNA for the CDR3 is TGTGCCAGCGCCTCAGGCACTAGCGGGGGCCTTACTAACTTC.

This chain links TRBV4-3 with TRBJ2-1; the D gene is possibly TRBD1 (6 bases). Trimming removed 4 bases at V and 8 bases at J, with 21 bases between. Germline V lookup: CDR1 LGHNA, CDR2 YSLEER. This CDR3 is built from 16 residues. The DNA for the CDR3 is TGCGCCAGCAGCCTAAGGATCCAGGGGCTGAGGGATGAGCAGTTCTTC. Its protein is CASSLRIQGLRDEQFF.

The chain uses TRBV18 and TRBJ1-1; no clear D gene. In germline, CDR1 is KGHSH, CDR2 LQKENI. Trimming cost V 1 base and J 1 base, with 10 bases left between them. The CDR3 runs 15 residues. CDR3 amino acids: CASSPLRQTNTEAFF. The CDR3 nucleotides read TGTGCCAGCTCACCACTACGGCAGACGAACACTGAAGCTTTCTTT.

The chain carries TRBV9 and TRBJ1-6; a weak D match, TRBD1 (6 bases). Trimming removed 7 bases at V and 5 bases at J, with 16 bases between. The length of the CDR3 is 15 residues. Per the germline V gene, CDR1 is SGDLS and CDR2 is YYNGEE. The CDR3 loop reads CASGTGQANNSPLHF. In DNA form, the CDR3 reads TGTGCCAGCGGTACGGGACAAGCGAATAATTCACCCCTCCACTTT.